What follows are 27 T cell receptor beta chains derived from one specimen sequenced in a study of blood T cell repertoires in COVID-19. Profiling relied on immunoSEQ multiplex PCR, and the TCRdb table lists in-frame clones only, not all of them. The repertoire holds around 64,000 clones, more than 75% seen once, with roughly 1.5% in the top ten. Specimen: peripheral blood. Receptors were obtained from a human donor in a cohort sampled during active COVID-19.

The J gene is TRBJ1-1, the V gene TRBV5-1; tentative D call: TRBD1 (6 bases). The CDR3 covers 15 residues. The ends were cut back, 5 bases at V and 1 base at J, with 15 bases in the middle. Germline CDR1 reads SGHRS; CDR2 reads YFSETQ. CDR3 DNA: TGCGCCAGCAGGACGACGGGACAATCGAACACTGAAGCTTTCTTT. Its protein product is CASRTTGQSNTEAFF.

The rearrangement joins TRBV4-3 to TRBJ2-7; 11 positions match TRBD1. J lost 4 bases, V lost 0 bases, and 8 bases had no gene match. Per the germline V gene, CDR1 is LGHNA and CDR2 is YSLEER. CDR3 length: 17 residues. The CDR3 DNA reads as TGCGCCAGCAGCCAAGATATCATCCGGGACAGGGGGTACGAGCAGTACTTC. Translating it yields CASSQDIIRDRGYEQYF.

The chain couples TRBV24-1 to TRBJ2-3; TRBD2 might be the D (7 bases). This CDR3 has 14 residues. CDR1 is KGHDR, CDR2 SFDVKD, per germline. Trimming cost V 9 bases and J 4 bases, with 16 bases left between them. The CDR3 nucleotides read TGTGCCACCGGCCGGGGGGCCGCGGCAGATACGCAGTATTTT. It yields the protein CATGRGAAADTQYF.

V usage is TRBV5-1 and J usage is TRBJ2-5; D possibly corresponds to TRBD1 (5 bases). The V end was cut by 4 bases, the J end by 2 bases, with 12 bases between. The V gene's germline CDR1 is SGHRS and CDR2 YFSETQ. CDR3 size: 14 residues. CDR3 loop: CASSRQTTQETQYF. The CDR3 DNA reads TGCGCCAGCAGCAGACAGACGACACAAGAGACCCAGTACTTC.

The chain has TRBV5-4 and TRBJ2-3; 11 bases are a match to TRBD2. This CDR3 is built from 16 residues. From germline, CDR1 is SGHNT and CDR2 YYREEE (reference sequence). Germline trimming cut 2 bases from V and 5 bases from J; bases unmatched to any gene: 7. The CDR3 here is CASSFPSGRLGDTQYF. As DNA, the CDR3 is TGTGCCAGCAGCTTCCCTAGCGGGAGGTTGGGAGATACGCAGTATTTT.

V gene TRBV6-5 combines with J gene TRBJ2-1, with 7 bases aligning to TRBD2. The CDR3 covers 16 residues. Germline CDR1 and CDR2: MNHEY and SVGAGI. V gave up 0 bases and J gave up 10 bases; unmatched junction bases: 12. The CDR3 loop is CASSYSAGRLAGEQFF. The CDR3 DNA reads TGTGCCAGCAGTTACTCAGCCGGTCGACTAGCTGGGGAGCAGTTCTTC.

The gene calls are TRBV18 and TRBJ2-7; no reliable D call. The CDR3 totals 15 residues. Germline V gives CDR1 KGHSH, CDR2 LQKENI. V lost 5 bases and J 2 bases, leaving 16 bases between the germline ends. CDR3 sequence (DNA): TGTGCCAGCTCATCCGGAAGCGAACCACCCTACGAGCAGTACTTC. It encodes CASSSGSEPPYEQYF.

The rearrangement links TRBV27 to TRBJ2-6, with D perhaps TRBD1 (5 bases). V dropped 8 bases and J dropped 0 bases, with 17 bases sitting between them. The germline gives CDR1 MNHEY, CDR2 SMNVEV (reference sequence). This CDR3 has 17 amino acids. CDR3 nucleotide sequence: TGTGCCAGCCGGACACTGATGACTGTCTCTGGGGCCAACGTCCTGACTTTC. It is translated as CASRTLMTVSGANVLTF.

The chain links TRBV6-1 to TRBJ2-3; perhaps TRBD1 as D (5 bases). V was clipped by 2 bases and J by 9 bases, with 12 bases between them. CDR3 size: 13 residues. CDR1 and CDR2 (germline): MNHNS, SASEGT. This CDR3 reads CASSEIQGLTQYF. Here the CDR3 DNA reads TGTGCCAGCAGTGAAATTCAGGGCCTCACGCAGTATTTT.

This clone was seen more than once but under ten times. This chain links TRBV11-3 with TRBJ2-1; TRBD1 is a possible D gene (5 bases). This CDR3 contains 15 residues. V was shortened by 1 base and J by 0 bases, with 7 bases between the two germline ends. Germline assignment: CDR1 SGHNT and CDR2 YENEEA. CDR3 coding DNA: TGTGCCAGCAGCTTAGCAGGGATCTCCTACAATGAGCAGTTCTTC. Protein: CASSLAGISYNEQFF.

V and J are TRBV2 and TRBJ2-7, with no clear D. The CDR3 length is 13 residues. V gave up 11 bases and J gave up 0 bases, with 14 bases separating them. Per the germline V gene, CDR1 is SNHLY and CDR2 is FYNNEI. The chain's CDR3 is CAGWAYSSYEQYF. Written as DNA, the CDR3 is TGTGCCGGGTGGGCCTATAGCTCCTACGAGCAGTACTTC.

The chain has TRBV6-5 and TRBJ2-7; D possibly corresponds to TRBD2 (6 bases). Trimming stripped 6 bases from V and 2 bases from J, with 14 bases between. The CDR3 spans 14 residues. Germline values: CDR1 MNHEY, CDR2 SVGAGI. The CDR3 reads CASRTGTVPYEQYF. CDR3 nucleotide sequence: TGTGCCAGCAGAACCGGGACTGTGCCCTACGAGCAGTACTTC.

The chain uses TRBV11-3 and TRBJ2-2, with 8 bases matching TRBD2. The CDR3 loop spans 17 amino acids. V trimming: 0 bases; J trimming: 4 bases; junction bases outside the gene matches: 7. Germline V CDR1 and CDR2: SGHNT, YENEEA. In DNA form, the CDR3 reads TGTGCCAGCAGCTTAGATGCGGGGGGCTCATCCACCGGGGAGCTGTTTTTT. This translates into CASSLDAGGSSTGELFF.

This rearrangement joins TRBV27 to TRBJ1-4; TRBD1 matches at 8 bases. The germline gives CDR1 MNHEY, CDR2 SMNVEV (reference sequence). V shed 2 bases and J 5 bases; nucleotides not matched to a gene: 1. This CDR3 has 14 residues. The CDR3: CASSLQGANEKLFF. CDR3 sequence (DNA): TGTGCCAGCAGTTTACAGGGGGCGAATGAAAAACTGTTTTTT.

The V and J genes are TRBV7-8 and TRBJ2-3, with 9 bases lining up with TRBD1. Germline CDR1 is SGHVS and CDR2 is FQNEAQ. The CDR3 covers 15 residues. Losses at the gene ends were 4 bases for V and 2 bases for J; bases not matched to a gene: 4. In DNA form, the CDR3 reads TGTGCCAGCAGCTGGGGGGACAGGGACACAGATACGCAGTATTTT. Translation gives CASSWGDRDTDTQYF.

The chain is built from TRBV7-6 and TRBJ1-3; no clear D. The CDR3 has 16 amino acids. Per the germline V gene, CDR1 is SGHVS and CDR2 is FNYEAQ. Between the trimmed V and J ends, which lost 7 bases and 0 bases, there was a span of 16 bases. The CDR3 region has the DNA TGTGCCAGCATACCGGAGTATGGACTCTCTGGAAACACCATATATTTT. Amino acid sequence: CASIPEYGLSGNTIYF. The full variable domain, completed using reference TRBV7-6 and TRBJ1-3, is GAGVSQSPRYKVTKRGQDVALRCDPISGHVSLYWYRQALGQGPEFLTYFNYEAQQDKSGLPNDRFSAERPEGSISTLTIQRTEQRDSAMYRCASIPEYGLSGNTIYFGEGSWLTVV.

The chain links TRBV4-1 to TRBJ2-7; 7 nucleotides agree with TRBD1. The CDR3 is 17 residues long. Germline trimming cut 1 base from V and 2 bases from J; bases unmatched to any gene: 11. Germline values: CDR1 MGHRA, CDR2 YSYEKL. The CDR3 DNA is TGCGCCAGCAGCCAAGCAATTTCGGGACAGTTCCCCTACGAGCAGTACTTC. Translated, it gives CASSQAISGQFPYEQYF.

This clone was counted only a few times. The chain couples TRBV10-3 to TRBJ1-5; D might be TRBD1 (6 bases). The CDR3 totals 14 residues. Per germline, CDR1 ENHRY and CDR2 SYGVKD. V was shortened by 3 bases and J by 3 bases, with 9 bases between the two germline ends. This chain's CDR3 is CAISDRDTNQPQHF. The CDR3 bases are TGTGCCATCAGTGACCGGGACACCAATCAGCCCCAGCATTTT.

J is TRBJ2-7 and V is TRBV11-2; 8 nucleotides line up with TRBD1. V was clipped by 8 bases and J by 0 bases; unmatched bases: 6. The CDR3 consists of 14 residues. The germline CDR1 and CDR2 sequences are SGHAT and FQNNGV. The CDR3 loop is CASSRDRSSYEQYF. CDR3 coding DNA: TGTGCCAGCTCCCGGGACAGGAGCTCCTACGAGCAGTACTTC.

Here the CDR3 DNA reads TGTGCCAGCAGTCGTAGCGGGAGAAGCGGTGAGCAGTTCTTC. Protein product: CASSRSGRSGEQFF. The J gene is TRBJ2-1, the V gene TRBV27, with TRBD2 matching 9 bases. This CDR3 spans 14 amino acids. Germline trimming cut 5 bases from V and 9 bases from J; bases unmatched to any gene: 8. The germline V gene has CDR1 MNHEY and CDR2 SMNVEV (reference sequence).

V usage is TRBV11-2 and J usage is TRBJ2-1; D is uncertain. CDR1 is SGHAT and CDR2 is FQNNGV in the germline V gene. The CDR3 loop spans 13 amino acids. The germline V and J ends were trimmed by 1 base and 9 bases, with 10 bases remaining between them. The DNA of the CDR3 is TGTGCCAGCAGCTTAGTCCTAGTTATTGAGCAGTTCTTC. Translated, it gives CASSLVLVIEQFF.

The rearrangement uses TRBV7-2 and TRBJ2-1; TRBD2 agrees at 13 bases. The CDR3 totals 16 residues. Germline V gene lookup returns CDR1 SGHTA and CDR2 FQGNSA. V gave up 6 bases and J gave up 6 bases; unmatched junction bases: 8. Written as DNA, the CDR3 is TGTGCCAGCAGGGCTCCCGGGACTAGCGGGACCAATGAGCAGTTCTTC. Residues: CASRAPGTSGTNEQFF.

The chain recombines TRBV6-4 with TRBJ1-2; D is uncertain. V was cut by 11 bases and J by 9 bases, with 13 bases left in between. The V gene's germline CDR1 is MRHNA and CDR2 SNTAGT. The CDR3 contains 10 residues. The CDR3 sequence is CAEERESYTF. The CDR3, as DNA: TGTGCCGAAGAGAGGGAGAGCTACACCTTC.

This CDR3 reads CASTTGTSKNIQYF. In nucleotides, the CDR3 is TGTGCCAGTACCACCGGGACATCCAAAAACATTCAGTACTTC. The rearrangement uses TRBV19 and TRBJ2-4, with D tentatively TRBD1 (6 bases). The CDR3 spans 14 residues. Germline V gives CDR1 LNHDA, CDR2 SQIVND (reference sequence). Trimming removed 7 bases at V and 2 bases at J, with 12 bases between.

This rearrangement joins TRBV5-1 to TRBJ1-3; TRBD1 is a possible D gene (6 bases). The CDR3 is made up of 15 amino acids. The V end was cut by 4 bases, the J end by 4 bases, with 15 bases between. CDR1 is SGHRS, CDR2 YFSETQ, per germline. In DNA, the CDR3 is TGCGCCAGCAGCCCAGCCCTAGGACAGGGAAACACCATATATTTT. Encoded protein: CASSPALGQGNTIYF. Filled out from reference TRBV5-1 and TRBJ1-3, the complete variable domain reads KAGVTQTPRYLIKTRGQQVTLSCSPISGHRSVSWYQQTPGQGLQFLFEYFSETQRNKGNFPGRFSGRQFSNSRSEMNVSTLELGDSALYLCASSPALGQGNTIYFGEGSWLTVV.

This chain joins TRBV27 and TRBJ2-2; weak D call: TRBD2 (6 bases). Germline CDR1 is MNHEY and CDR2 is SMNVEV (reference sequence). The CDR3 has 15 amino acids. V lost 0 bases and J 5 bases, leaving 10 bases between the germline ends. CDR3 residues: CASSLSTAGTGELFF. Written as DNA, the CDR3 is TGTGCCAGCAGTTTATCGACGGCGGGGACCGGGGAGCTGTTTTTT.

In DNA, the CDR3 is TGCGCCAGCAGCTCCCATCAGGGACAGGGCTACAATGAGCAGTTCTTC. Amino acid sequence: CASSSHQGQGYNEQFF. The chain couples TRBV5-1 to TRBJ2-1, with TRBD1 matching over 9 bases. Germline CDR1 reads SGHRS; CDR2 reads YFSETQ. This CDR3 has 16 residues. The trim removed 3 bases at V and 3 bases at J, leaving 7 bases unmatched.